This TCR beta chain originates from a study of cytomegalovirus exposure and HLA in healthy donors. Points from the study as a whole: Later analysis found that TCR beta chains associated with HLA were more clonally expanded than other, equally common chains.

The trim removed 5 bases at V and 11 bases at J, leaving 6 bases unmatched. The CDR3 is 12 residues long. The germline V gene encodes CDR1 LNHDA and CDR2 SQIVND (reference sequence). This clone has only a few counts. Its antigen is undetermined. PCR primers comprised 60 Vbeta and 13 Jbeta primers. The method was immunoSEQ multiplex PCR; TCRdb's version includes in-frame clones alone and lacks a portion of them. The sample carries about 120,000 clones, less than 10% recorded once. Sequencing was carried out using PBMCs. This TCR was recovered from a woman aged 40 to 50 in good health and CMV-seropositive. V is TRBV19 and J is TRBJ1-5; 7 bases are shared with TRBD1. CDR3 protein: CASSLGGPAQHF. The DNA for the CDR3 is TGTGCCAGTAGTCTAGGGGGCCCAGCCCAGCATTTT. Full variable domain (rest looked up from reference TRBV19 and TRBJ1-5): DGGITQSPKYLFRKEGQNVTLSCEQNLNHDAMYWYRQDPGQGLRLIYYSQIVNDFQKGDIAEGYSVSREKKESFPLTVTSAQKNPTAFYLCASSLGGPAQHFGDGTRLSIL.